This passage covers 23 T cell receptor beta chains from one sample sequenced in a study of cytomegalovirus exposure and HLA in healthy donors. The primer mix had 60 Vbeta and 13 Jbeta primers. Clones were read by immunoSEQ multiplex PCR, and TCRdb kept only the in-frame ones, dropping some. Of about 140,000 clones in the sample, roughly four fifths were seen once. Source material: PBMCs. The receptor source for this set is a man aged 25 to 45 in good health and CMV-seropositive.

V usage is TRBV6-6 and J usage is TRBJ2-5; maybe TRBD1 (6 bases). V was pared by 5 bases and J by 5 bases, with 9 bases between. The CDR3 loop spans 12 amino acids. Germline V gene sequence: CDR1 MNHNY, CDR2 SVGAGI (reference sequence). DNA for the CDR3: TGTGCCAGCAGTGCCCAGGGGGAGACCCAGTACTTC. Translated, it gives CASSAQGETQYF.

This chain joins TRBV5-1 and TRBJ2-5, with 7 positions matching TRBD1. V shed 2 bases and J 4 bases; nucleotides not matched to a gene: 2. CDR1 and CDR2 from the germline V gene are SGHRS and YFSETQ. The CDR3 is 13 residues long. CDR3 sequence reads: CASSFRDRETQYF. The CDR3 DNA reads as TGCGCCAGCAGCTTCCGGGACAGAGAGACCCAGTACTTC.

This sequence joins TRBV11-2 and TRBJ2-5, with D possibly being TRBD2 (6 bases). The CDR3 has 19 amino acids. CDR1 and CDR2 from the germline V gene are SGHAT and FQNNGV. The V end was cut by 1 base, the J end by 0 bases, with 21 bases between. The CDR3 DNA follows: TGTGCCAGCAGCTTAGCCCCCTTTCTACCGGGACTTAACCAAGAGACCCAGTACTTC. Amino acids: CASSLAPFLPGLNQETQYF.

This chain links TRBV28 with TRBJ2-3; 8 bases match TRBD1. The CDR3 covers 14 residues. The germline gives CDR1 MDHEN, CDR2 SYDVKM. V lost 4 bases, J lost 3 bases, and 3 bases stayed unmatched. Here the CDR3 DNA reads TGTGCCAGCAGTTCAGGACAGGGAACAGATACGCAGTATTTT. Translation gives CASSSGQGTDTQYF.

The chain employs TRBV25-1 and TRBJ2-5; TRBD2 might be the D (5 bases). Germline loops: CDR1 MGHDK, CDR2 SYGVNS. With 6 bases removed from V and 4 bases from J, the gap between germline ends came to 15 bases. The CDR3 spans 14 residues. DNA for the CDR3: TGTGCCAGCAGCCCCCGCGGGCTAGCAGAGACCCAGTACTTC. It codes for CASSPRGLAETQYF.

The chain carries TRBV28 and TRBJ2-1; 8 bases are a match to TRBD1. CDR3 length: 14 residues. Trimming at V came to 4 bases and at J to 6 bases, leaving 5 bases not matched to a gene. Germline V lookup: CDR1 MDHEN, CDR2 SYDVKM. The DNA for the CDR3 is TGTGCCAGCAGTTCAGGGGGCGCGGCCAATGAGCAGTTCTTC. It yields the protein CASSSGGAANEQFF.

The chain is built from TRBV28 and TRBJ2-3, with D possibly being TRBD1 (7 bases). CDR3 length equals 16 residues. CDR1 is MDHEN, CDR2 SYDVKM, per germline. The V end lost 2 bases, the J end lost 1 base, and 13 bases lay between the germline ends. The CDR3 here is CASSLPTGEGTDTQYF. CDR3 sequence (DNA): TGTGCCAGCAGTTTACCCACAGGGGAGGGCACAGATACGCAGTATTTT.

This clone was picked up one time. The rearrangement joins TRBV2 to TRBJ1-2; D is undetermined. V was clipped by 5 bases and J by 5 bases, with 15 bases between them. The CDR3 runs to 14 residues. Germline CDR1 and CDR2: SNHLY and FYNNEI. CDR3 sequence reads: CASSRLREGYGYTF. In nucleotides, the CDR3 is TGTGCCAGCAGTAGACTGCGGGAAGGGTATGGCTACACCTTC.

The rearrangement joins TRBV30 to TRBJ1-5, with 8 nucleotides matching TRBD1. Germline V lookup: CDR1 GTSNPN, CDR2 SVGIG (reference sequence). The V segment lost 4 bases and the J segment 4 bases; nucleotides outside the gene matches: 6. This CDR3 comprises 14 residues. The CDR3, as DNA: TGTGCCTGGAACAACAGGGGGTGGAATCAGCCCCAGCATTTT. Protein: CAWNNRGWNQPQHF. The full variable domain, rest sourced from reference TRBV30 and TRBJ1-5, is SQTIHQWPATLVQPVGSPLSLECTVEGTSNPNLYWYRQAAGRGLQLLFYSVGIGQISSEVPQNLSASRPQDRQFILSSKKLLLSDSGFYLCAWNNRGWNQPQHFGDGTRLSIL.

The CDR3 bases are TGTGCCAGCTCACCATCCCAGGCCCTGAACACTGAAGCTTTCTTT. Its protein product is CASSPSQALNTEAFF. V usage is TRBV18 and J usage is TRBJ1-1; D gene uncertain. CDR3 size: 15 residues. V lost 2 bases and J 0 bases, leaving 10 bases between the germline ends. Germline V gene lookup returns CDR1 KGHSH and CDR2 LQKENI.

The chain recombines TRBV9 with TRBJ2-3; TRBD2 matches at 8 bases. The CDR3 contains 16 residues. V was clipped by 3 bases and J by 6 bases; unmatched bases: 12. From germline, CDR1 is SGDLS and CDR2 YYNGEE. The CDR3, as DNA: TGTGCCAGCAGCGGGGGTAGCGGGGCCCTAGGGGATACGCAGTATTTT. It yields the protein CASSGGSGALGDTQYF.

The chain has TRBV5-1 and TRBJ2-1; the match to TRBD2 covers 12 bases. This CDR3 is built from 16 residues. Germline V gene data show CDR1 as SGHRS and CDR2 as YFSETQ. Trimming cost V 4 bases and J 3 bases; bases outside gene matches: 5. CDR3 amino acids: CASSEGLAGNYNEQFF. In DNA form, the CDR3 reads TGCGCCAGCAGCGAAGGACTAGCGGGAAACTACAATGAGCAGTTCTTC.

The rearrangement joins TRBV2 to TRBJ2-5; 9 bases match TRBD2. After removal of 4 bases from V and 1 base from J, the junction contained 4 bases not matched to a gene. In germline, CDR1 is SNHLY, CDR2 FYNNEI. CDR3 length: 15 residues. In DNA form, the CDR3 reads TGTGCCAGCAGTGGTGGGCGGGGGGGCCAAGAGACCCAGTACTTC. It yields the protein CASSGGRGGQETQYF. Full variable domain (rest looked up from reference TRBV2 and TRBJ2-5): EPEVTQTPSHQVTQMGQEVILRCVPISNHLYFYWYRQILGQKVEFLVSFYNNEISEKSEIFDDQFSVERPDGSNFTLKIRSTKLEDSAMYFCASSGGRGGQETQYFGPGTRLLVL.

The rearrangement uses TRBV6-5 and TRBJ1-6; 8 bases map to TRBD1. CDR3 size: 14 residues. V gave up 6 bases and J gave up 10 bases; unmatched junction bases: 8. Per germline, CDR1 MNHEY and CDR2 SVGAGI. CDR3 nucleotide sequence: TGTGCCAGCAGCTGGGGACAGGCCTCCTCACCCCTCCACTTT. Protein sequence: CASSWGQASSPLHF.

This rearrangement joins TRBV28 to TRBJ2-1, with D possibly matching TRBD2 (5 bases). Trimming pared 7 bases from V and 9 bases from J, leaving 22 bases between. The germline CDR1 and CDR2 sequences are MDHEN and SYDVKM. The CDR3 extends over 15 amino acids. CDR3 sequence (DNA): TGTGCCAGCATGGGATTGCTAGCAAAGTCAAGTGAGCAGTTCTTC. Translated: CASMGLLAKSSEQFF. Full variable domain (outside the CDR3, taken from reference TRBV28 and TRBJ2-1): DVKVTQSSRYLVKRTGEKVFLECVQDMDHENMFWYRQDPGLGLRLIYFSYDVKMKEKGDIPEGYSVSREKKERFSLILESASTNQTSMYLCASMGLLAKSSEQFFGPGTRLTVL.

The chain has TRBV29-1 and TRBJ2-5; 11 nucleotides align to TRBD2. TRBJ2-7 matches the DNA end more closely, so the J call is doubtful. Per germline, CDR1 SQVTM and CDR2 ANQGSEA. The CDR3 runs 18 residues. CDR3 sequence (DNA): TGCAGCGTTTTGAACGGGACTAGCGGAATCGTGCTCTCCTACGAGCAGTACTTC. Translating it yields CSVLNGTSGIVLSYEQYF.

The V gene is TRBV27, the J gene TRBJ2-1, with TRBD1 identical over 8 bases. The J segment lost 8 bases and the V segment lost 5 bases, leaving 5 bases of the junction unmatched. The CDR3 is made up of 13 amino acids. The germline gives CDR1 MNHEY, CDR2 SMNVEV (reference sequence). CDR3 residues: CASSPGQGYEQFF. The CDR3 nucleotides read TGTGCCAGCAGTCCCGGACAGGGCTATGAGCAGTTCTTC.

The table lists this clone with a count of one. The chain is built from TRBV2 and TRBJ2-7, with D perhaps matching TRBD2 (6 bases). V lost 5 bases and J lost 1, with 15 bases in between. Per the germline V gene, CDR1 is SNHLY and CDR2 is FYNNEI. This CDR3 is 15 amino acids long. This chain's CDR3 is CASSPEGYVSYEQYF. The CDR3 bases are TGTGCCAGCAGTCCGGAGGGGTACGTGTCCTACGAGCAGTACTTC.

The CDR3 bases are TGTGCCAGCAGGATGGGACTAGCGGTCTCCGAGCAGTACTTC. It is translated as CASRMGLAVSEQYF. V is TRBV28 and J is TRBJ2-7, with 11 bases identical to TRBD2. The V gene's germline CDR1 is MDHEN and CDR2 SYDVKM. The V segment lost 6 bases and the J segment 6 bases; nucleotides outside the gene matches: 7. The CDR3 runs to 14 residues.

This clone is a singleton in its sample. This chain connects TRBV7-3 to TRBJ1-4; 9 positions match TRBD1. The trim removed 5 bases at V and 8 bases at J, leaving 9 bases unmatched. The germline CDR1 and CDR2 sequences are SGHTA and FQGTGA. The CDR3 spans 15 residues. DNA for the CDR3: TGTGCCAGCAGCCTGACTGGACAGGGGAGGGAAAAACTGTTTTTT. Protein product: CASSLTGQGREKLFF.

The chain links TRBV18 to TRBJ2-1; 11 bases are a match to TRBD2. J was trimmed by 2 bases and V by 4 bases; bases with no gene match: 1. Germline CDR1 and CDR2: KGHSH and LQKENI. The CDR3 consists of 15 residues. CDR3 bases: TGTGCCAGCTCACAGGGACTAGCGGCCTACAATGAGCAGTTCTTC. Its translation is CASSQGLAAYNEQFF.

The rearrangement joins TRBV5-1 to TRBJ1-2, with 11 positions matching TRBD1. This CDR3 comprises 15 residues. V lost 4 bases to trimming and J lost 8 bases; unmatched junction nucleotides: 10. Germline CDR1 and CDR2: SGHRS and YFSETQ. The CDR3 region has the DNA TGCGCCAGCAGCCTATGGACAGGGGGCGAAGGAGGCTACACCTTC. This sequence encodes CASSLWTGGEGGYTF.

This chain uses TRBV11-2 with TRBJ1-3, with unresolved D. V was pared by 4 bases and J by 4 bases, with 17 bases between. The CDR3 is made up of 16 amino acids. CDR1 and CDR2 from the germline V gene are SGHAT and FQNNGV. Here the CDR3 reads CASSSLTKSQGNTIYF. The CDR3, as DNA: TGTGCCAGCAGCTCTCTGACAAAGTCTCAAGGAAACACCATATATTTT.